Sequencing of this TCR beta chain was carried out in a study of identical twins (dated by TCRdb to about 2016). With respect to the entire study: The study deep-sequenced TCR alpha and beta repertoires from monozygotic twins, unrelated adults of various ages and cord blood to test whether fetal clonotypes persist. To rule out contamination, the twin experiments were replicated at different times with different library preparation protocols. Overall results and qualifications from the work: Fewer insertions were carried by abundant cord blood beta clonotypes, a similar but weaker trend appeared in young adult naive repertoires, and no such trend appeared in memory repertoires. Excess twin sharing in beta out-of-frame sequences was weaker because fewer shared sequences lowered the signal-to-noise ratio. In monozygotic twins, recombination models systematically underestimated out-of-frame TCR alpha sharing, but the models matched the sharing seen between unrelated individuals. Because the same donors could not be followed over many years, the conclusions depended on cross-sectional statistical analysis. Compared with coincidental sharing between unrelated individuals, out-of-frame TCR alpha sequences shared between twins showed an excess of sequences with low generation probability. Zero-insertion analyses could be partly confounded by invariant T cells such as MAIT and iNKT, although diverse VJ usage argued against such confounding for most clonotypes.

The germline V gene (reference sequence) gives CDR1 as SEHNR and CDR2 as FQNEAQ. The CDR3 has 17 amino acids, counting the end cysteine and phenylalanine. The retained sequence is limited to the CDR3, 51 bases, with the frame set at the first base. Unmatched junction bases come to 14, with V trimmed by 5 bases and J by 1 base. To note about this clonotype: What antigen it recognizes has not been identified. Base-call qualities are not available, and no considerably larger clone is one nucleotide away.

Library creation used 5' RACE. The sequencer listed for this sample is Illumina HiSeq 2000. A universal primer binding site was introduced by template switching, and a unique molecular identifier was present in the final cDNA, enabling accurate counting of TCR cDNA molecules. Specific primers in the conserved constant-segment region were used to synthesize first-strand cDNA for TCR alpha and beta chains. Each cDNA library was double barcoded, with a SMART-Mk sample barcode plus Illumina barcodes, to control for contamination. TruSeq adapter sequences along with Illumina sample barcodes were introduced in two successive PCR steps. The Illumina HiSeq platform was used with custom primers to sequence TCR alpha and beta cDNA libraries. The study's own analysis went as follows. MiGEC processed the raw reads to extract unique molecular identifiers, while MiXCR was used to determine the CDR3 positions. For each individual, recombination models were inferred using an EM algorithm with the repgenHMM and IGoR tools. Shared clonotypes were analyzed with the tcR package in R, and sharing was normalized by the product of cloneset sizes. To study raw recombination free of thymic and clonal selection effects, out-of-frame nonproductive sequences were analyzed. Through fastp at Q25 and MiXCR, TCRdb rebuilt clones from the public reads, retaining in-frame beta chains. Rows with one shared CDR3 protein collapse into an entry with the most common genes and DNA. TCRdb, not the authors, supplied the V and J calls. The sample profile shows around 1.7 million distinct CDR3 sequences; roughly a third of them were found once. The ten largest account for about 0.25% of the sample.

Every donor was a healthy Caucasian. Recombination joined TRBV7-9 with TRBJ2-7, with 7 junctional bases fitting TRBD1. This clonotype was obtained from a newborn girl in good health. The sequenced sample was cord blood. The encoded CDR3 is CASSLQGPLPSSYEQYF. The DNA is TGTGCCAGCAGCCTACAGGGGCCTTTGCCTTCATCCTACGAGCAGTACTTC.